The 6 T cell receptor beta chains given below trace back to one sample, sequenced in a study of CD8+CD57+ T cells in acquired aplastic anemia. The authors sequenced patients whose flow cytometry had shown CD8+CD57+ cell expansion. For CDR3 and TCR beta VDJ profiling, genomic DNA was the template used. A single record per CDR3 protein comes from TCRdb applying MiXCR to the reads. The sample has under 350,000 distinct CDR3 sequences, 50% to 65% seen once. Sequenced: sorted CD4+, CD8+, or CD8+CD57+ T cells (not recorded which) from PBMCs. The receptors were gathered from a human donor with aplastic anemia.

The V gene is TRBV4-3, the J gene TRBJ2-5; possible D gene TRBD1, 5 bases. The V end was cut by 0 bases, the J end by 2 bases, with 7 bases between. The CDR3 extends over 14 amino acids. Germline V CDR1 and CDR2: LGHNA, YSLEER. CDR3 in amino acids: CASSQERGQETQYF. Written as DNA, the CDR3 is TGCGCCAGCAGCCAAGAAAGGGGACAAGAGACCCAGTACTTC.

This clonotype was found many times. The chain couples TRBV19 to TRBJ2-2; a possible D gene is TRBD1 (5 bases). The V gene lost 4 bases and the J gene lost 4 bases, with 7 bases spanning the gap. The CDR3 runs to 13 residues. CDR1 is LNHDA, CDR2 SQIVND, per germline (reference sequence). The DNA of the CDR3 is TGTGCCAGTAGTAATCAGGGCACCGGGGAGCTGTTTTTT. Protein sequence: CASSNQGTGELFF.

This chain uses TRBV15 with TRBJ1-1; D possibly corresponds to TRBD1 (5 bases). The CDR3 runs to 15 residues. Trimming left V 5 bases short and J 0 bases short, with 13 bases between. The germline V gene has CDR1 LNHNV and CDR2 YYDKDF (reference sequence). CDR3 amino acids: CATSPRGDMNTEAFF. The CDR3, as DNA: TGTGCCACCAGCCCCCGGGGCGACATGAACACTGAAGCTTTCTTT.

This chain uses TRBV5-1 with TRBJ1-2, with D possibly TRBD1 on 5 matching bases. Germline-derived CDR1 and CDR2 are SGHRS and YFSETQ. The CDR3 has 15 amino acids. The V end was cut by 4 bases, the J end by 0 bases, with 13 bases between. The CDR3 DNA reads as TGCGCCAGCAGCATTCAGGGCTCTTCTAACTATGGCTACACCTTC. Encoded protein: CASSIQGSSNYGYTF.

This clonotype was picked up one time. The rearrangement uses TRBV5-5 and TRBJ1-6; no reliable D call. Germline loops: CDR1 SGHKS, CDR2 YYEKEE (reference sequence). V was shortened by 5 bases and J by 0 bases, with 6 bases between the two germline ends. This CDR3 spans 14 amino acids. The CDR3 coding sequence is TGTGCCAGCAGTCCATCCTCCTATAATTCACCCCTCCACTTT. It is translated as CASSPSSYNSPLHF.

This rearrangement joins TRBV19 to TRBJ2-1; 9 bases agree with TRBD1. Germline V lookup: CDR1 LNHDA, CDR2 SQIVND (reference sequence). V shed 5 bases, J shed 5 bases, and the junction held 7 bases outside the gene matches. The CDR3 is made up of 15 amino acids. The CDR3 loop is CASSLDRGSNNEQFF. The CDR3, as DNA: TGTGCCAGTAGTCTGGACAGGGGAAGCAACAATGAGCAGTTCTTC.